These 5 T cell receptor beta chains came from one sample sequenced in a study of T cell repertoires in cytomegalovirus infection. TCRdb independently ran MiXCR on the reads; one entry per CDR3 protein. The data hold about 600,000 distinct CDR3 sequences, with 24% observed a single time. Input material: CD8+ T cells from PBMCs. The receptor source for this set is a human donor in good health (CMV status not recorded). Some clones in this sample may be carry-over from other donors' samples.

In its sample, this clonotype was seen a few times. The V call is TRBV20-1, the J call TRBJ2-1; D is possibly TRBD2 (7 bases). V was clipped by 3 bases and J by 6 bases, with 18 bases between them. The germline V gene has CDR1 DFQATT and CDR2 SNEGSKA (reference sequence). This CDR3 spans 15 amino acids. CDR3 nucleotides: TGCAGTGCTAGGGCCCGGGGGGCCAGGCCCAATGAGCAGTTCTTC. Translating it yields CSARARGARPNEQFF.

This clonotype was counted a few times. The chain has TRBV15 and TRBJ1-3; D gene unclear. Germline CDR1 LNHNV, CDR2 YYDKDF (reference sequence). Trimming removed 0 bases from V and 0 bases from J, with 6 bases in between. The CDR3 sequence is 15 residues long. The CDR3 reads CATSRDEVSGNTIYF. The CDR3 DNA sequence: TGTGCCACCAGCAGAGACGAGGTCTCTGGAAACACCATATATTTT.

This chain uses TRBV19 with TRBJ2-1; D possibly corresponds to TRBD2 (6 bases). Per the germline V gene, CDR1 is LNHDA and CDR2 is SQIVND (reference sequence). The V end was cut by 1 base, the J end by 8 bases, with 18 bases between. The CDR3 contains 16 residues. CDR3 nucleotide sequence: TGTGCCAGTAGTATAGTACTAGGGGATTCGGGGGATGAGCAGTTCTTC. Translating it yields CASSIVLGDSGDEQFF.

The chain links TRBV5-6 to TRBJ2-1; D possibly matches TRBD1 or TRBD2 (5 bases each). CDR3 size: 16 residues. CDR1 and CDR2 (germline): SGHDT, YYEEEE. V lost 1 base to trimming and J lost 12 bases, with 23 bases between them. In DNA form, the CDR3 reads TGTGCCAGCAGCTTGAAAGTGGGGCTGGGGAGCGGTACGCAGTTCTTC. Protein sequence: CASSLKVGLGSGTQFF.

The V gene is TRBV7-9, the J gene TRBJ2-3; weak D call: TRBD1 (6 bases). This CDR3 region has 16 residues. In germline, CDR1 is SEHNR, CDR2 FQNEAQ (reference sequence). V lost 2 bases and J lost 2, with 14 bases in between. The CDR3 sequence: CASSLPLGDNTDTQYF. DNA of the CDR3: TGTGCCAGCAGCTTACCCCTAGGGGACAACACAGATACGCAGTATTTT.